Here is one T cell receptor (beta chain) with its context. Libraries were prepared by immunoSEQ multiplex PCR; TCRdb keeps only in-frame clonotypes and omits some of them. The sample shows about 7,300 clones, 85% to 95% of them seen only once. The trim removed 2 bases at V and 4 bases at J, leaving 9 bases unmatched. The CDR3 contains 17 residues. From germline, CDR1 is SGHVS and CDR2 FQNEAQ. This entry comes from a study of lymphopenia after photon versus proton radiotherapy. Sequencing was performed on peripheral blood, taken from a patient treated with photon-based radiotherapy. The genes are TRBV7-8 and TRBJ2-1; 9 nucleotides agree with TRBD1. This receptor was taken from a woman in her forties or fifties with cholangiocarcinoma. The CDR3 nucleotides are TGTGCCAGCAGCTTATCCTACAGGGGGCGGGGATACAATGAGCAGTTCTTC. Protein: CASSLSYRGRGYNEQFF.